Below, one T cell receptor beta chain is given with its context. The junction departs from germline at one end; a sequencing error may be responsible. The sample originates from a study of response to subunit inactivated influenza vaccine. TCRdb redid the calling of the RT-PCR reads with MiXCR, one entry per CDR3 protein. This repertoire shows around 570,000 distinct CDR3 sequences, 11% found once; its top ten account for approximately 9.9%. The germline gives CDR1 SSHAT, CDR2 FNYEAQ (reference sequence). This CDR3 region has 15 residues. These data are also associated with another study on T cells expressing NK-cell markers. That report adds: 5'RACE template switching with UMIs produced the TCR beta cDNA. The sequencing cohort of eight donors included seven HCMV-seropositive individuals and one seronegative individual. Six donors had dominant NKG2C+ clonotypes that comprised roughly 1.0-7.5% of their CD8+ T cells. Among several donors, these clonotypes also ranked first in the CD3+CD56-NKG2C+ fraction.

The sample was PBMCs from blood, taken on the day of vaccination. This chain connects TRBV7-7 to TRBJ2-3; D not certain. The source of this sequence is a man over 45 who received an inactivated influenza vaccine. CDR3 amino acids: CASSQHGRSTDTQYF. The CDR3 DNA sequence: TGTGCTAGCAGCCAGCACGGCCGTAGCACAGATACGCAGTATTTT.